This T cell receptor (beta chain) was sequenced in a study of PD-1 blockade in classical Hodgkin lymphoma. The table lists this clone with a few counts. The table came from immunoSEQ multiplex PCR; TCRdb's copy has only in-frame clones and leaves some out. The sample has 45,000 to 50,000 clones; around 80% are singletons. CDR1 and CDR2 from the germline V gene are SQVTM and ANQGSEA. This CDR3 is 13 amino acids long. Trimming shortened V by 7 bases and J by 2 bases, and 14 bases separated the two germline ends. All patients experienced relapse after autologous stem cell transplantation, and brentuximab vedotin exposure was variable.

The receptor's source is a human donor with classical Hodgkin lymphoma. This material consisted of peripheral blood mononuclear cells (PBMCs), taken before the second cycle of nivolumab. The chain carries TRBV29-1 and TRBJ1-2, with D maybe TRBD1 (5 bases). The CDR3 DNA follows: TGCAGCGATTCTCGGGGGGACAACTATGGCTACACCTTC. Its protein product is CSDSRGDNYGYTF. Filled out from reference TRBV29-1 and TRBJ1-2, the complete variable domain reads SAVISQKPSRDICQRGTSLTIQCQVDSQVTMMFWYRQQPGQSLTLIATANQGSEATYESGFVIDKFPISRPNLTFSTLTVSNMSPEDSSIYLCSDSRGDNYGYTFGSGTRLTVV.